A selection of T cell receptor beta chains follows, all from one sample in a study of cytomegalovirus exposure and HLA in healthy donors. Only in-frame clones appear in the TCRdb table, and some are missing; sequencing was by immunoSEQ multiplex PCR. The sample has roughly 200,000 clones, 75% to 90% seen once. Sequencing was done on a sample of PBMCs. These receptors all stem from a woman aged 25 to 39 in good health and CMV-seronegative. The CDR3 runs from the conserved cysteine through the conserved F or W. The D gene is left open where the match is weak. Only some rows state a clone size, as once, few, many or a class for expanded clones.

V	D	J	size	DNA	CDR3
TRBV6-6	TRBD1	TRBJ1-3	-	TGTGCCAGCAGCCGACAGGGATCCGGAAACACCATATATTTT	CASSRQGSGNTIYF
TRBV11-2	TRBD2	TRBJ2-7	-	TGTGCCAGCAGCTTTGGAGCGGGGGGGCCTTACGAGCAGTACTTC	CASSFGAGGPYEQYF
TRBV6-6	TRBD1	TRBJ2-7	once	TGTGCCAGCAGTTATGTCCCCGGGACAGGGTTGGGGGAGCAGTACTTC	CASSYVPGTGLGEQYF
TRBV7-9	-	TRBJ1-3	-	TGTGCCAGCAGCCGCCCTGGACAGATACAGGGAAACACCATATATTTT	CASSRPGQIQGNTIYF
TRBV27	-	TRBJ1-1	few	TGTGCCAGCAGTGTACAGAGGAACACTGAAGCTTTCTTT	CASSVQRNTEAFF
TRBV6-1	-	TRBJ2-7	-	TGTGCCAGCAGTGAACCTGACAGGACCACCTACGAGCAGTACTTC	CASSEPDRTTYEQYF
TRBV2	TRBD2	TRBJ2-5	-	TGTGCCAGCAGTGAAATAGCGGGCTTGGGAGAGACCCAGTACTTC	CASSEIAGLGETQYF
TRBV9	-	TRBJ2-2	-	TGTGCCAGCAGCGTTCTTCAGGGGCCGAACACCGGGGAGCTGTTTTTT	CASSVLQGPNTGELFF
TRBV18	-	TRBJ2-5	few	TGTGCCAGCTCCCGAGATTACCTGGAGACCCAGTACTTC	CASSRDYLETQYF
TRBV7-8	-	TRBJ2-1	-	TGTGCCAGCACCTACCAATTAGACAATGAGCAGTTCTTC	CASTYQLDNEQFF
TRBV6-1	-	TRBJ1-1	-	TGTGCCAGCAGTGAGAGGGTGGTAAGGATGGCCACTGAAGCTTTCTTT	CASSERVVRMATEAFF
TRBV6-1	TRBD1	TRBJ1-6	-	TGTGCCAGCAGTGCCACAGGGGCGCGAAATTCACCCCTCCACTTT	CASSATGARNSPLHF
TRBV9	TRBD1	TRBJ2-7	once	TGTGCCAGCAGCGAGGGGACAGGCTACGAGCAGTACTTC	CASSEGTGYEQYF
TRBV5-1	-	TRBJ2-2	-	TGCGCCAGCAGCTTGGCGGGACTCTTCAATACCGGGGAGCTGTTTTTT	CASSLAGLFNTGELFF
TRBV10-2	TRBD1	TRBJ1-1	-	TGCGCCAGCAAGCTCAGGGGGCAGACTAACACTGAAGCTTTCTTT	CASKLRGQTNTEAFF
TRBV2	TRBD1	TRBJ1-2	once	TGTGCCAGCAGGGGACAGGTTTTCTATGGCTACACCTTC	CASRGQVFYGYTF
TRBV7-8	-	TRBJ1-1	-	TGTGCCAGCAGCTTAGGGGACATTTACACTGAAGCTTTCTTT	CASSLGDIYTEAFF
TRBV19	-	TRBJ1-5	-	TGTGCCAGTAGTATTATAAATCAGCCCCAGCATTTT	CASSIINQPQHF
TRBV7-2	-	TRBJ1-2	-	TGTGCCAGCAGCTTAAGTTGGGGCGCCGGCTATGGCTACACCTTC	CASSLSWGAGYGYTF
TRBV2	TRBD1	TRBJ2-4	-	TGTGCCAGCAGTAGAACAGGGGGAGCGGAAAACATTCAGTACTTC	CASSRTGGAENIQYF
TRBV7-9	TRBD1	TRBJ1-1	few	TGTGCCAGCAGCTCGGGACAGTTCTCGGGGAACACTGAAGCTTTCTTT	CASSSGQFSGNTEAFF
TRBV10-3	-	TRBJ1-1	-	TGTGCCATCAGGAGGGTCGGGAGGACTGAAGCTTTCTTT	CAIRRVGRTEAFF
TRBV27	TRBD1	TRBJ2-1	-	TGTGCCAGCAGCCTGACAGGGAATGAGCAGTTCTTC	CASSLTGNEQFF
TRBV7-8	-	TRBJ1-5	-	TGTGCCAGCAGCTGGGGACAAAATCAGCCCCAGCATTTT	CASSWGQNQPQHF
TRBV5-1	-	TRBJ1-4	-	TGCGCCAGCAGGCAGTCTCAAAATGAAAAACTGTTTTTT	CASRQSQNEKLFF
TRBV4-2	TRBD2	TRBJ2-1	-	TGTGCCAGCAGCCAAGAGACGGGGGGAAACAATGAGCAGTTCTTC	CASSQETGGNNEQFF
TRBV25-1	-	TRBJ2-3	-	TGTGCCAGCAGTGAAAAATCAGAGGGAGGAACAGTCACAGATACGCAGTATTTT	CASSEKSEGGTVTDTQYF
TRBV6-1	-	TRBJ2-3	once	TGTGCCAGCAGTGTACGACTGGCGGGTTATTCGGTTACAGATACGCAGTATTTT	CASSVRLAGYSVTDTQYF
TRBV5-1	-	TRBJ1-1	-	TGCGCCAGCAGAACGGACAGTATGAACACTGAAGCTTTCTTT	CASRTDSMNTEAFF
TRBV7-8	TRBD2	TRBJ2-1	-	TGTGCCAGCAGCTCACACACTAGCGGGAGGGCCTCCAATGAGCAGTTCTTC	CASSSHTSGRASNEQFF
TRBV28	TRBD2	TRBJ2-7	-	TGTGCCAGCAGTTTACTAGCGGGAGGATACGAGCAGTACTTC	CASSLLAGGYEQYF
TRBV7-6	TRBD1	TRBJ2-3	-	TGTGCCAGCAGCTTAGCTCCGGGACAGGATACGCAGTATTTT	CASSLAPGQDTQYF
TRBV27	-	TRBJ1-5	-	TGTGCCAGCAGTATCCGGCAGGGGAATCAGCCCCAGCATTTT	CASSIRQGNQPQHF
TRBV5-1	TRBD2	TRBJ2-5	-	TGCGCCAGCAGCTTGGGACGCGGGAGGGCCTATGAGACCCAGTACTTC	CASSLGRGRAYETQYF
TRBV5-8	TRBD1	TRBJ2-2	-	TGTGCCAGCAGCTTGGCCTGGGACAGGGAATCCGGGGAGCTGTTTTTT	CASSLAWDRESGELFF
TRBV9	TRBD1	TRBJ1-2	-	TGTGCCAGCAGCGTAGAGCTGGGACAGGGGGGTGGCTACACCTTC	CASSVELGQGGGYTF
TRBV4-1	-	TRBJ2-1	-	TGCGCCAGCAGCCAACGACTAGTGGCGTATGAGCAGTTCTTC	CASSQRLVAYEQFF
TRBV7-3	TRBD2	TRBJ2-1	-	TGTGCCAGCAGCCCCTCCGGGGGAGGGCAAAGTGAGCAGTTCTTC	CASSPSGGGQSEQFF
TRBV5-1	-	TRBJ2-2	-	TGCGCCAGCAGCTTGGCCGAGGGAACCGGGGAGCTGTTTTTT	CASSLAEGTGELFF
TRBV10-3	-	TRBJ2-1	-	TGTGCCATCATGAGCGCTAGCGAGTCACGCAATGAGCAGTTCTTC	CAIMSASESRNEQFF
TRBV28	TRBD1	TRBJ1-2	-	TGTGCCACTTTAACAGGGGGTAGGGGCTATGGCTACACCTTC	CATLTGGRGYGYTF
TRBV2	TRBD1	TRBJ1-5	-	TGTGCCAGCAGCGCTGGACAGGGTTATCAGCCCCAGCATTTT	CASSAGQGYQPQHF
TRBV18	-	TRBJ2-1	-	TGTGCCAGCTCACCTAGCAGCGGATACAATGAGCAGTTCTTC	CASSPSSGYNEQFF
TRBV11-3	-	TRBJ2-3	-	TGTGCCAGCAGCTTCCGAACAGGAGTTGGGGCGACAGATACGCAGTATTTT	CASSFRTGVGATDTQYF
TRBV6-4	-	TRBJ2-3	-	TGTGCCAGCAGTGAGTTCCCGACTAGCACAGATACGCAGTATTTT	CASSEFPTSTDTQYF
TRBV6-1	TRBD1	TRBJ1-1	-	TGTGCCAGCAGGGAAGTACAGGGGGCTGACACTGAAGCTTTCTTT	CASREVQGADTEAFF
TRBV10-3	TRBD1	TRBJ2-7	once	TGTGCCATCAGTGGGGGACAGGGGGTGGGTGAGCAGTACTTC	CAISGGQGVGEQYF
TRBV27	TRBD1	TRBJ2-1	-	TGTGCCAGCAGTTTGGGGACAGCATTTTTCAATGAGCAGTTCTTC	CASSLGTAFFNEQFF
TRBV11-2	-	TRBJ2-7	-	TGTGCCAGCAGCCGTTTCTCCTACGAGCAGTACTTC	CASSRFSYEQYF
TRBV4-1	TRBD2	TRBJ2-1	-	TGCGCCAGCAGCGTACAGGCGGGGGGTGGCAATGAGCAGTTCTTC	CASSVQAGGGNEQFF
TRBV19	TRBD1	TRBJ2-2	-	TGTGCCAGTAGTCGGGACAGGGTAGGGGCCGGGGAGCTGTTTTTT	CASSRDRVGAGELFF
TRBV5-4	-	TRBJ1-1	-	TGTGCCAGCAGCTTTAGTCACAACACTGAAGCTTTCTTT	CASSFSHNTEAFF
TRBV5-4	-	TRBJ1-3	-	TGTGCCAGCAGCCCCGGACAGAGCTCTGGAAACACCATATATTTT	CASSPGQSSGNTIYF
TRBV6-1	-	TRBJ1-2	-	TGTGCCAGCAGTGACCAGGGGATCTATGGCTACACCTTC	CASSDQGIYGYTF
TRBV9	-	TRBJ1-2	-	TGTGCCAGCAGCGTAGGAGGCAGGGGAAGGGACTATGGCTACACCTTC	CASSVGGRGRDYGYTF
TRBV19	-	TRBJ2-4	-	TGTGCCAGTGGGAGGCAGGGTCTAGGAAACATTCAGTACTTC	CASGRQGLGNIQYF
TRBV7-9	-	TRBJ1-2	-	TGTGCCAGCAGCTTAGGAGGATACGGCTACACCTTC	CASSLGGYGYTF
TRBV5-1	-	TRBJ2-3	-	TGCGCCAGCAGCGAGATAGCGTTGGATACGCAGTATTTT	CASSEIALDTQYF
TRBV27	-	TRBJ1-5	-	TGTGCCAGCAGTCCACTTCGCGGGGGGCCCCAGCATTTT	CASSPLRGGPQHF
TRBV2	-	TRBJ1-5	-	TGTGCCAGCAAACAGTATAGCAATCAGCCCCAGCATTTT	CASKQYSNQPQHF